A selection of T cell receptor beta chains follows, all from one sample in a study of vaccination and CD4 T cells after COVID-19. Antigens of these TCRs are unknown. MiXCR was run by TCRdb on the PCR reads, yielding one entry per CDR3 protein. The table records about 10,000 distinct CDR3 sequences, approximately 25% of them present only once. Sequenced here: CD4+ T cells from blood, cultured in vitro, sampled before SARS-CoV-2 vaccination. Receptor source: a human donor who received a COVID-19 vaccine. Both conserved end residues are part of each CDR3. Fields, in order: clone size, V gene, D gene, CDR3 length, J gene, CDR3 protein, CDR3 DNA. D genes are given only for firm matches. The listing skips clone size in some rows; elsewhere it reads once, few, many or a size class.

clone size: .; V gene: TRBV5-1; D gene: TRBD2; CDR3 length: 15; J gene: TRBJ2-3; CDR3 protein: CASSTTSGGGDTQYF; CDR3 DNA: TGCGCCAGCAGCACCACTAGCGGGGGAGGGGATACGCAGTATTTT
clone size: .; V gene: TRBV20-1; D gene: .; CDR3 length: 12; J gene: TRBJ2-3; CDR3 protein: CSARLATDTQYF; CDR3 DNA: TGCAGTGCCCGTTTAGCCACAGATACGCAGTATTTT
clone size: .; V gene: TRBV30; D gene: .; CDR3 length: 12; J gene: TRBJ1-5; CDR3 protein: CAWSVSGQPQHF; CDR3 DNA: TGTGCCTGGAGTGTTTCAGGGCAGCCCCAGCATTTT
clone size: few; V gene: TRBV29-1; D gene: .; CDR3 length: 11; J gene: TRBJ1-2; CDR3 protein: CSAEGGYGYTF; CDR3 DNA: TGCAGCGCTGAAGGGGGCTATGGCTACACCTTC
clone size: .; V gene: TRBV18; D gene: .; CDR3 length: 14; J gene: TRBJ1-4; CDR3 protein: CASSPLLSNEKLFF; CDR3 DNA: TGTGCCAGCTCACCACTCCTTTCGAATGAAAAACTGTTTTTT
clone size: few; V gene: TRBV6-5; D gene: .; CDR3 length: 15; J gene: TRBJ2-6; CDR3 protein: CASSYFGAGANVLTF; CDR3 DNA: TGTGCCAGCAGTTATTTTGGTGCTGGGGCCAACGTCCTGACTTTC
clone size: few; V gene: TRBV15; D gene: .; CDR3 length: 19; J gene: TRBJ1-5; CDR3 protein: CATSRDKRSGPRGNQPQHF; CDR3 DNA: TGTGCCACCAGCAGAGATAAACGTAGCGGCCCGAGGGGCAATCAGCCCCAGCATTTT
clone size: .; V gene: TRBV3-1; D gene: TRBD1; CDR3 length: 14; J gene: TRBJ2-3; CDR3 protein: CASSQGQGLDTQYF; CDR3 DNA: TGTGCCAGCAGCCAGGGACAGGGGTTAGATACGCAGTATTTT
clone size: hyperexpanded; V gene: TRBV24-1; D gene: .; CDR3 length: 14; J gene: TRBJ1-5; CDR3 protein: CATSEPGPNQPQHF; CDR3 DNA: TGTGCCACCAGTGAGCCGGGGCCCAATCAGCCCCAGCATTTT
clone size: few; V gene: TRBV7-2; D gene: .; CDR3 length: 15; J gene: TRBJ2-2; CDR3 protein: CASSLVPGLTGELFF; CDR3 DNA: TGTGCCAGCAGCTTAGTACCAGGGCTCACCGGGGAGCTGTTTTTT
clone size: .; V gene: TRBV10-3; D gene: TRBD2; CDR3 length: 19; J gene: TRBJ2-4; CDR3 protein: CAISPILSLAGGGKNIQYF; CDR3 DNA: TGTGCCATCAGTCCCATTCTTTCACTAGCGGGGGGGGGCAAAAACATTCAGTACTTC
clone size: .; V gene: TRBV6-1; D gene: .; CDR3 length: 13; J gene: TRBJ2-7; CDR3 protein: CASSAVVGYEQYF; CDR3 DNA: TGTGCCAGCAGTGCGGTGGTGGGCTACGAGCAGTACTTC
clone size: few; V gene: TRBV20-1; D gene: TRBD2; CDR3 length: 14; J gene: TRBJ2-7; CDR3 protein: CSALPTSVPYEQYF; CDR3 DNA: TGCAGTGCTCTCCCAACTAGCGTCCCCTACGAGCAGTACTTC